This entry is about one T cell receptor beta chain. This clone was seen at least ten times. Which antigen it targets is not known. Per-nucleotide qualities are absent, and no much larger clonotype sits a single base away. Before undergoing thyroid surgery, none of the patients had been given any kind of treatment. The study retrospectively analysed patient clinical samples collected from the early 2010s to the late 2010s using T-cell receptor beta sequencing. Library preparation employed PCR. Sequencing was performed on an Illumina HiSeq 4000. High-throughput sequencing was used to profile the TCR beta-chain CDR3 region of each patient. The published analysis was carried out like this. Drawing on CDR3 differences between clinicopathological groups, the researchers built a classifier meant to tell apart patients with distant-metastatic papillary thyroid cancer. Repertoire diversity was assessed with the Shannon index, and tumor-blood repertoire similarity with the Morisita-Horn index. Through fastp at Q25 and MiXCR, TCRdb rebuilt clones from the public reads, retaining in-frame beta chains. For this entry, the V and J calls and clone size follow TCRdb and not the study's own pipeline. Counted in this sample were 30,000 to 35,000 clones; roughly 30% of them appeared once. Roughly 30% of the sample lies in the top ten.

These data come from a study of metastatic and nonmetastatic thyroid tumors (dated by TCRdb to 2020 to 2021). Study-wide context: Repertoires were compared across peripheral blood and tumor or nodule tissue samples from malignant and benign thyroid patients. Broad study findings and their caveats: TCR beta diversity was reported as significantly higher in malignant tumors than in benign nodules, in both blood and tumor samples.

Reading from cysteine to phenylalanine, the CDR3 counts 15 amino acids. Kept here is only the CDR3 DNA, which spans 45 bases and is read in frame from base 1. Here V drops 2 bases and J drops 2 bases, and the junction holds 3 bases not matched to any gene. The germline V gene gives CDR1 as MGHRA and CDR2 as YSYEKL. The source is a female donor with papillary thyroid cancer or a benign thyroid nodule (not recorded which). Some clones in this sample may be carry-over from other donors' samples. Rearrangement joined TRBV4-1 to TRBJ2-3, with 8 bases matching TRBD2. Sequenced material: blood. CDR3 reads: CASSQLLAATDTQYF. The DNA sequence reads TGCGCCAGCAGCCAACTACTAGCGGCCACAGATACGCAGTATTTT.